This is a list of T cell receptor beta chains from one sample in a study of vaccination effects on CD4 cells after COVID-19. These TCRs are of unknown antigen specificity. Clones were read by immunoSEQ multiplex PCR, and TCRdb kept only the in-frame ones, dropping some. The sample includes tens of thousands of clones, around 69% of them seen just once. Sequenced material: CD4+ T cells from PBMCs cultured with HCoV-229E spike peptides, taken after COVID-19 vaccination. Every receptor here comes from a human donor who received a COVID-19 vaccine. CDR3s include the opening cysteine and the closing phenylalanine or tryptophan. Fields, in order: J gene, V gene, clone size, D gene, CDR3 DNA, CDR3 protein. A D gene is named only where the DNA matches it firmly. The listing skips clone size in some rows; elsewhere it reads once, few, many or a size class.

J gene: TRBJ1-5
V gene: TRBV6-6
clone size: once
D gene: -
CDR3 DNA: TGTGCCAGCCGGGATAGCAATCAGCCCCAGCATTTT
CDR3 protein: CASRDSNQPQHF

J gene: TRBJ2-4
V gene: TRBV7-9
clone size: -
D gene: -
CDR3 DNA: TGTGCCAGCAGCGTAGAGGGTATCGACATTCAGTACTTC
CDR3 protein: CASSVEGIDIQYF

J gene: TRBJ1-5
V gene: TRBV19
clone size: few
D gene: -
CDR3 DNA: TGTGCCAGTAGTAGCAGGGGATGGCAGCCCCAGCATTTT
CDR3 protein: CASSSRGWQPQHF

J gene: TRBJ2-7
V gene: TRBV6-1
clone size: once
D gene: -
CDR3 DNA: TGTGCCAGCAGTGAAGGACTACTAACCTACGAGCAGTACTTC
CDR3 protein: CASSEGLLTYEQYF

J gene: TRBJ2-1
V gene: TRBV11-2
clone size: -
D gene: TRBD2
CDR3 DNA: TGTGCCAGCGGTCAGACGGGGGGGCCTCGCAATGAGCAGTTCTTC
CDR3 protein: CASGQTGGPRNEQFF

J gene: TRBJ1-1
V gene: TRBV18
clone size: -
D gene: TRBD1
CDR3 DNA: TGTGCCAGCTCACGAGGGACAGGGGCAACTGAAGCTTTCTTT
CDR3 protein: CASSRGTGATEAFF

J gene: TRBJ1-1
V gene: TRBV6-6
clone size: -
D gene: TRBD1
CDR3 DNA: TGTGCCAGCAGTTACTCGACAGGGCGGTCGAACACTGAAGCTTTCTTT
CDR3 protein: CASSYSTGRSNTEAFF

J gene: TRBJ1-2
V gene: TRBV4-1
clone size: -
D gene: TRBD1
CDR3 DNA: TGCGCCAGCAGCCATAGGACCGGGACAGGGAACGGCTACACCTTC
CDR3 protein: CASSHRTGTGNGYTF

J gene: TRBJ2-3
V gene: TRBV9
clone size: few
D gene: TRBD2
CDR3 DNA: TGTGCCAGCAGCACTCCCGGGACTAGCGGGGGCAGAGCAGATACGCAGTATTTT
CDR3 protein: CASSTPGTSGGRADTQYF

J gene: TRBJ1-6
V gene: TRBV2
clone size: -
D gene: TRBD1
CDR3 DNA: TGTGCCAGCGTTAGGGACAGCACTTATAATTCACCCCTCCACTTT
CDR3 protein: CASVRDSTYNSPLHF

J gene: TRBJ2-7
V gene: TRBV27
clone size: -
D gene: TRBD1
CDR3 DNA: TGTGCCAGCAGTCCAATGGGACAGGGTCAATACGAGCAGTACTTC
CDR3 protein: CASSPMGQGQYEQYF

J gene: TRBJ1-1
V gene: TRBV19
clone size: -
D gene: -
CDR3 DNA: TGTGCCAGTAGTCCAAACTTAGCGGCTAACACTGAAGCTTTCTTT
CDR3 protein: CASSPNLAANTEAFF

J gene: TRBJ2-1
V gene: TRBV21-1
clone size: -
D gene: -
CDR3 DNA: TGTGCCAGCAGGGGGACAGGGGGCTGTGAGCAGTTCTTC
CDR3 protein: CASRGTGGCEQFF

J gene: TRBJ2-2
V gene: TRBV18
clone size: -
D gene: TRBD2
CDR3 DNA: TGTGCCAGCTCACCTTTTATATCCCTAGCGGATAACACCGGGGAGCTGTTTTTT
CDR3 protein: CASSPFISLADNTGELFF

J gene: TRBJ2-1
V gene: TRBV11-2
clone size: -
D gene: TRBD2
CDR3 DNA: TGTGCCAGCAGCTTATCCCGGGGACTATACAATGAGCAGTTCTTC
CDR3 protein: CASSLSRGLYNEQFF

J gene: TRBJ1-1
V gene: TRBV5-6
clone size: -
D gene: -
CDR3 DNA: TGTGCCAGCAGCCAAAACACTGAAGCTTTCTTT
CDR3 protein: CASSQNTEAFF

J gene: TRBJ2-1
V gene: TRBV5-1
clone size: -
D gene: TRBD1
CDR3 DNA: TGCGCCAGCAGCCCTGACAGGGTTGGCGATGAGCAGTTCTTC
CDR3 protein: CASSPDRVGDEQFF

J gene: TRBJ2-7
V gene: TRBV5-1
clone size: -
D gene: -
CDR3 DNA: TGCGCCAGCAGCTTGTCCCCTAGCACCTACGAGCAGTACTTC
CDR3 protein: CASSLSPSTYEQYF

J gene: TRBJ2-1
V gene: TRBV5-6
clone size: -
D gene: TRBD1
CDR3 DNA: TGTGCCAGCAGCTCAGGGGGCGGCAGGGGGAATGAGCAGTTCTTC
CDR3 protein: CASSSGGGRGNEQFF

J gene: TRBJ2-1
V gene: TRBV15
clone size: once
D gene: -
CDR3 DNA: TGTGCCACCAGTCAGGCTCTGGGAGTCAATGAGCAGTTCTTC
CDR3 protein: CATSQALGVNEQFF

J gene: TRBJ1-1
V gene: TRBV6-5
clone size: -
D gene: -
CDR3 DNA: TGTGCCAGCAGCAACCAGATGAACACTGAAGCTTTCTTT
CDR3 protein: CASSNQMNTEAFF

J gene: TRBJ1-2
V gene: TRBV29-1
clone size: -
D gene: -
CDR3 DNA: TGCAGCGTTGAACCCAGGGCTAGATATGGCTACACCTTC
CDR3 protein: CSVEPRARYGYTF

J gene: TRBJ1-5
V gene: TRBV18
clone size: -
D gene: TRBD1
CDR3 DNA: TGTGCCAGCTCACCTACCCGGGACAGCCCCTTCTATTTT
CDR3 protein: CASSPTRDSPFYF

J gene: TRBJ2-7
V gene: TRBV6-1
clone size: -
D gene: TRBD1
CDR3 DNA: TGTGCCAGCAGCCAAACCGGGACAGGGGGCCACGAGCAGTACTTC
CDR3 protein: CASSQTGTGGHEQYF

J gene: TRBJ2-1
V gene: TRBV5-6
clone size: -
D gene: TRBD2
CDR3 DNA: TGTGCCAGCAGCTCCCCGGAACTAGCGGGGGGAGGCTCCTACAATGAGCAGTTCTTC
CDR3 protein: CASSSPELAGGGSYNEQFF

J gene: TRBJ2-5
V gene: TRBV30
clone size: -
D gene: -
CDR3 DNA: TGTGCCTGGAAGAAAATTGGCGGGGTAGGGGAGACCCAGTACTTC
CDR3 protein: CAWKKIGGVGETQYF